The 8 T cell receptor beta chains listed next were all sequenced from one sample in a study of technical replicates of blood from several donors. Method: immunoSEQ multiplex PCR; TCRdb's copy keeps in-frame clones and lacks some. This repertoire shows 35,000 to 50,000 clones, around 96% found once; its top ten account for 0.35% to 0.4%. The sample consisted of T cells isolated from PBMCs. These receptors originate from a human donor in good health.

The V and J genes are TRBV6-5 and TRBJ1-2; D is possibly TRBD1 (5 bases). Looked up from germline, CDR1 is MNHEY and CDR2 is SVGAGI. V lost 1 base, J lost 4 bases, and 13 bases lay in between. The CDR3 spans 15 residues. The CDR3 DNA follows: TGTGCCAGCAGTTACTTTCGGGGGATTCCCTATGGCTACACCTTC. Translated, it gives CASSYFRGIPYGYTF.

The chain recombines TRBV5-1 with TRBJ1-2; D perhaps matches TRBD1 (6 bases). The germline CDR1 and CDR2 sequences are SGHRS and YFSETQ. The V and J ends lost 1 base and 2 bases respectively, with 12 bases between them. This CDR3 contains 15 residues. CDR3 region: CASSLLTGPNYGYTF. As DNA, the CDR3 is TGCGCCAGCAGCTTGCTTACAGGGCCGAACTATGGCTACACCTTC.

The V call is TRBV4-3, the J call TRBJ2-7; the match to TRBD2 covers 7 bases. Germline CDR1 LGHNA, CDR2 YSLEER. The CDR3 contains 15 residues. Trimming removed 0 bases from V and 7 bases from J; junction bases left unmatched: 9. The CDR3 bases are TGCGCCAGCAGCCAAGATCACGTTTGGGGGGGTGAGCAGTACTTC. It codes for CASSQDHVWGGEQYF.

The CDR3 DNA reads TGTGCCATCAGCCGTTCCATCCTAGAAGAAGAAGCTTTCTTT. Protein product: CAISRSILEEEAFF. The chain combines TRBV10-3 with TRBJ1-1; D not certain. Germline assignment: CDR1 ENHRY and CDR2 SYGVKD. This CDR3 comprises 14 residues. Trimming cost V 6 bases and J 8 bases, with 19 bases left between them.

The rearrangement uses TRBV27 and TRBJ1-5, with 9 bases aligning to TRBD1. CDR1 and CDR2 from the germline V gene are MNHEY and SMNVEV (reference sequence). Trimming removed 1 base from V and 7 bases from J; junction bases left unmatched: 11. The CDR3 spans 17 residues. This CDR3 reads CASSLYGTGRLVQPQHF. The CDR3 DNA sequence: TGTGCCAGCAGTTTATATGGGACAGGGCGTTTGGTACAGCCCCAGCATTTT.

The CDR3 coding sequence is TGTGCCAGCAGTTACAACGGGGGGGTATCCCACGAGCAGTACTTC. This sequence encodes CASSYNGGVSHEQYF. The gene calls are TRBV6-5 and TRBJ2-7; 8 positions agree with TRBD2. CDR3 length: 15 residues. V was clipped by 2 bases and J by 5 bases; unmatched bases: 8. Germline-derived CDR1 and CDR2 are MNHEY and SVGAGI.

The V gene is TRBV4-1, the J gene TRBJ2-5; 7 bases agree with TRBD2. The CDR3 spans 16 residues. With 5 bases clipped from V and 1 base from J, the junction kept 10 bases outside the gene matches. Germline CDR1 reads MGHRA; CDR2 reads YSYEKL. The CDR3 protein is CASSSRRELSQETQYF. The CDR3 DNA follows: TGCGCCAGCAGCTCAAGGCGGGAGCTTAGCCAAGAGACCCAGTACTTC.

This chain links TRBV28 with TRBJ2-7; D gene unclear. V lost 2 bases and J 6 bases, leaving 5 bases between the germline ends. This CDR3 has 11 amino acids. Germline V CDR1 and CDR2: MDHEN, SYDVKM. The CDR3 DNA follows: TGTGCCAGCAGTTTAGTATTCGAGCAGTACTTC. Amino acid sequence: CASSLVFEQYF.